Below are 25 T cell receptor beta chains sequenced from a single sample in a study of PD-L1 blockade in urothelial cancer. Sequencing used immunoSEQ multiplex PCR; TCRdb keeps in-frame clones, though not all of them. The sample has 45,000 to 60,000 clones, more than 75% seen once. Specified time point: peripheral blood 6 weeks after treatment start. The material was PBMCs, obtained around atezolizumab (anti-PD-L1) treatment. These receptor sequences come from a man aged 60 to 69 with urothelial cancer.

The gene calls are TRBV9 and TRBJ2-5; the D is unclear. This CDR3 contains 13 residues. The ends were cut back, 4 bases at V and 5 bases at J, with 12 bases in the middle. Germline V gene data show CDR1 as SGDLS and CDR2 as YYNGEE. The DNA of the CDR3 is TGTGCCAGCAGCCCCGATTTCTACGAGACCCAGTACTTC. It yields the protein CASSPDFYETQYF.

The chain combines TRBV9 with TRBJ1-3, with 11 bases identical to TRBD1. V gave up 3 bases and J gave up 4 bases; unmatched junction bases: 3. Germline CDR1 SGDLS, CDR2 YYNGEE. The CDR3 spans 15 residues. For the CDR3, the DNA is TGTGCCAGCAGCGCGGACAGGGGGCAGGGAAACACCATATATTTT. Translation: CASSADRGQGNTIYF.

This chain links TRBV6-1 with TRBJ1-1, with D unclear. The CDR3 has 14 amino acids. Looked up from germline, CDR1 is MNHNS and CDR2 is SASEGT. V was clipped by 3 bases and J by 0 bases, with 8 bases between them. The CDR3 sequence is CASSEDYLNTEAFF. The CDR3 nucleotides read TGTGCCAGCAGTGAGGACTATCTGAACACTGAAGCTTTCTTT.

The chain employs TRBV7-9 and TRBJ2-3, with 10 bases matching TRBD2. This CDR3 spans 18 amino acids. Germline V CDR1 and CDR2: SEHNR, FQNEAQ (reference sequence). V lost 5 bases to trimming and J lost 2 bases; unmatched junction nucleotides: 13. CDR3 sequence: CASSHTLGLAGATDTQYF. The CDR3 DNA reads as TGTGCCAGCAGCCACACGCTGGGTCTAGCGGGGGCCACAGATACGCAGTATTTT.

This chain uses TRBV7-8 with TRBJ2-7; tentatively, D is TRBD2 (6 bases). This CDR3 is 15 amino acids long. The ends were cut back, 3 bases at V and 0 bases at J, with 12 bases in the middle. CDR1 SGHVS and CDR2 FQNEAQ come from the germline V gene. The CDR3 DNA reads TGTGCCAGCAGCTTTGGCCGGGAGAGCTCCTACGAGCAGTACTTC. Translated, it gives CASSFGRESSYEQYF.

The CDR3 here is CASSVDGTGKTDTQYF. The CDR3 DNA follows: TGTGCCAGCAGCGTAGACGGGACAGGGAAGACAGATACGCAGTATTTT. The chain links TRBV9 to TRBJ2-3, with 9 bases fitting TRBD1. The CDR3 spans 16 residues. V shed 0 bases, J shed 3 bases, and the junction held 5 bases outside the gene matches. Germline assignment: CDR1 SGDLS and CDR2 YYNGEE. Full variable domain (missing parts from reference TRBV9 and TRBJ2-3): DSGVTQTPKHLITATGQRVTLRCSPRSGDLSVYWYQQSLDQGLQFLIQYYNGEERAKGNILERFSAQQFPDLHSELNLSSLELGDSALYFCASSVDGTGKTDTQYFGPGTRLTVL.

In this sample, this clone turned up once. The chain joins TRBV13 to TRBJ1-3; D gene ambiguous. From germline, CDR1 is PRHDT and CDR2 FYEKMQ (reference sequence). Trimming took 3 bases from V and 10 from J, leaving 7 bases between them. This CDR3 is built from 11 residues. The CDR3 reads CASSFEGTIYF. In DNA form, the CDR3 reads TGTGCCAGCAGCTTCGAGGGTACCATATATTTT.

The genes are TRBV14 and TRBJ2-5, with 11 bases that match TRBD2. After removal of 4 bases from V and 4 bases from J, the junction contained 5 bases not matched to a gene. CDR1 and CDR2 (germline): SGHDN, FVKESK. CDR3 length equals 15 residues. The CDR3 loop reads CASSPLAGGRETQYF. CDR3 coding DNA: TGTGCCAGCAGCCCCTTAGCGGGGGGGAGAGAGACCCAGTACTTC.

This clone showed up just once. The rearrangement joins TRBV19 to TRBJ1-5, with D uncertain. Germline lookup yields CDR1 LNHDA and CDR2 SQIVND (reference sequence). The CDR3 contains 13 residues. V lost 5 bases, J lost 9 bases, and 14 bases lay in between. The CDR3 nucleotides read TGTGCCAGTAGTCCGACGGGTATAGGGCCCCAGCATTTT. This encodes CASSPTGIGPQHF.

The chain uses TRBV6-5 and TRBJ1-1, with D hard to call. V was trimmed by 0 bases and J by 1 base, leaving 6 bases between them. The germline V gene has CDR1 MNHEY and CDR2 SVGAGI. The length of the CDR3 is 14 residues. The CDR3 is CASSYSSWNTEAFF. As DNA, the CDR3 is TGTGCCAGCAGTTACTCGTCATGGAACACTGAAGCTTTCTTT.

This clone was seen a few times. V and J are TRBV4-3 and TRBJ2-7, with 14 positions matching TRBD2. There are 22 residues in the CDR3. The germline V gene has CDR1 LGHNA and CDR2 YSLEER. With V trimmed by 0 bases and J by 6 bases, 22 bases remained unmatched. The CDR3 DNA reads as TGCGCCAGCAGCCAAGAACGAATTTTCAGGGCCGGGACTAGCGGGAGATGGGTCGAGCAGTACTTC. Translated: CASSQERIFRAGTSGRWVEQYF.

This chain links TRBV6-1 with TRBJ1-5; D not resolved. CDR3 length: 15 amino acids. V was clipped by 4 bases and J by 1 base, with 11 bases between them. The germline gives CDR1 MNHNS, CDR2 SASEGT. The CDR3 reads CASSANSQSNQPQHF. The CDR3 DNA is TGTGCCAGCAGTGCCAACAGTCAAAGCAATCAGCCCCAGCATTTT.

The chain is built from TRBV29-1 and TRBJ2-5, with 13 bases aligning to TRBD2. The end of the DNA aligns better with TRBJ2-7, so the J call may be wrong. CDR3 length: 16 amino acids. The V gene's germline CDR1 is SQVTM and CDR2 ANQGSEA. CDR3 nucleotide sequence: TGCAGCGTTACCGGGACTAGCGGGAAAGGGGCCTACGAGCAGTACTTC. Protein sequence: CSVTGTSGKGAYEQYF.

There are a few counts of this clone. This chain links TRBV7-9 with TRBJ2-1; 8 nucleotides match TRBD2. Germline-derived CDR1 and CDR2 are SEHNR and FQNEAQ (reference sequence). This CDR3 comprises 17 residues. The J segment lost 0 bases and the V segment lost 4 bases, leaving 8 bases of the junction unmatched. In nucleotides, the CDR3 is TGTGCCAGCAGCTCCCGACTAGCGCAGAGCTCCTACAATGAGCAGTTCTTC. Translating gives CASSSRLAQSSYNEQFF.

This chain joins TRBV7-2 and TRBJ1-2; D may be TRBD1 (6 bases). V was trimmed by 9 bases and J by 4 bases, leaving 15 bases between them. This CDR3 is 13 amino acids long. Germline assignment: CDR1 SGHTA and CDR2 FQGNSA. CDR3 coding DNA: TGTGCCAGATGGGAGGGACATGGCTATGGCTACACCTTC. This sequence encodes CARWEGHGYGYTF.

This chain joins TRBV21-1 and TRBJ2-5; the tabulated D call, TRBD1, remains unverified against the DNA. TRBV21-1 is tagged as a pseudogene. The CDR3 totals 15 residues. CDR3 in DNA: TGTGCCAGCAGCAAAGACGAGACAGTCCAAGAGACCCAGTACTTC. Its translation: CASSKDETVQETQYF.

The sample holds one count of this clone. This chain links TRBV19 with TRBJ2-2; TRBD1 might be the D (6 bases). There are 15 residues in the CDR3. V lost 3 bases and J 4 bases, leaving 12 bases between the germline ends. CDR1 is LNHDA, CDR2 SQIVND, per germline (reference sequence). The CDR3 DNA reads TGTGCCAGTAGTATTAGGGGCAGGGGCACCGGGGAGCTGTTTTTT. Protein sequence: CASSIRGRGTGELFF.

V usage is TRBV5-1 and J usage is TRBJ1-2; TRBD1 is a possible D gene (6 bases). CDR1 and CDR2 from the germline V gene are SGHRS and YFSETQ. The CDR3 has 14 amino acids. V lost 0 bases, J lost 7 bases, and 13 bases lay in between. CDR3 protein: CASSLGAGEGGYTF. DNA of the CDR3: TGCGCCAGCAGCTTGGGGGCAGGGGAAGGTGGCTACACCTTC.

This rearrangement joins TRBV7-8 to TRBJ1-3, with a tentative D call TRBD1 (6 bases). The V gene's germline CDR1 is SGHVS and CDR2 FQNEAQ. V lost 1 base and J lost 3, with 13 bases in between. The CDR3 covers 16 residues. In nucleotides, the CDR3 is TGTGCCAGCAGCTTAGTTGGGGGCGCGGGTGGAAACACCATATATTTT. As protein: CASSLVGGAGGNTIYF.

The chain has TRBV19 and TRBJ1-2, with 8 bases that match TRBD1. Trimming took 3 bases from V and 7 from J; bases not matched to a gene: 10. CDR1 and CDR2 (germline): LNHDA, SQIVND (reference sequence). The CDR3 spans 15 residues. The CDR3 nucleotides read TGTGCCAGTAGTATCGGAGGCAGGGGGCAAGGTGGCTACACCTTC. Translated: CASSIGGRGQGGYTF.

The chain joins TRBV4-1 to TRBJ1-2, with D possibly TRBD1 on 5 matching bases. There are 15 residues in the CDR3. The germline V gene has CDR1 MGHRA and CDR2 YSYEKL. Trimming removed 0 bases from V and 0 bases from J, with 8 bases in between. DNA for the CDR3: TGCGCCAGCAGCCAAGAGGACATCTCTAACTATGGCTACACCTTC. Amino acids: CASSQEDISNYGYTF.

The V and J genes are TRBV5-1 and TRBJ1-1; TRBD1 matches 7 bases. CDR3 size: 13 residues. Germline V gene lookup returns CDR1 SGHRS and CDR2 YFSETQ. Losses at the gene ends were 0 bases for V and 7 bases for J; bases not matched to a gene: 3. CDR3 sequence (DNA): TGCGCCAGCAGCTTGGTAGGGGGCGATGAAGCTTTCTTT. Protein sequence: CASSLVGGDEAFF.

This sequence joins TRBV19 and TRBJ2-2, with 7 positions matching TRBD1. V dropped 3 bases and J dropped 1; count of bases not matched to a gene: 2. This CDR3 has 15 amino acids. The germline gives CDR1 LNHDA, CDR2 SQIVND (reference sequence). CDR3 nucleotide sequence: TGTGCCAGTAGTATGGGGGACAGGAACACCGGGGAGCTGTTTTTT. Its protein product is CASSMGDRNTGELFF.

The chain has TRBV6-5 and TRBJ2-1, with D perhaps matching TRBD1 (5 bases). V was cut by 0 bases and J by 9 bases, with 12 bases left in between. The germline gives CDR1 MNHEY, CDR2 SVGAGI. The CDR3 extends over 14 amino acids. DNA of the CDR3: TGTGCCAGCAGTTACTCCAGGGAATTGGGTGAGCAGTTCTTC. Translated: CASSYSRELGEQFF.

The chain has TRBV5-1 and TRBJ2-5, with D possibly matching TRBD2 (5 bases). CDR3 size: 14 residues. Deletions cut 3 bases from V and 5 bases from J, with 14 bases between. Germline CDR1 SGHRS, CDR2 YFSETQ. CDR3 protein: CASSSYSVGETQYF. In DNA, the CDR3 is TGCGCCAGCAGCTCTTATAGCGTCGGGGAGACCCAGTACTTC.